This T cell receptor (beta chain) is drawn from a study of response to subunit inactivated influenza vaccine. Study results and caveats: That few new T cells are recruited by each seasonal influenza vaccination was the authors' suggestion.

The V gene end was trimmed by 2 bases and the J gene end by 6 bases; junction bases not matched to a gene: 10. CDR1 DFQATT and CDR2 SNEGSKA come from the germline V gene (reference sequence). This CDR3 spans 16 amino acids. In regard to this clonotype: What it binds is not known.

From the RT-PCR reads, TCRdb called clonotypes with MiXCR, one entry per CDR3 protein. The sample consists of about 480,000 distinct CDR3 sequences, 10% to 11% of them appearing once. This TCR was recovered from a man aged 45-65 years who received an inactivated influenza vaccine. V and J are TRBV20-1 and TRBJ2-2; TRBD1 matches at 9 bases. The input for sequencing was PBMCs from blood, taken roughly 47 days after vaccination. CDR3 sequence reads: CSARKPTGGVAGELFF. The CDR3 DNA sequence: TGCAGTGCTAGAAAACCGACAGGGGGTGTTGCCGGGGAGCTGTTTTTT.